This T cell receptor (beta chain) was profiled in a study of T cells in Graves' hyperthyroidism and ophthalmopathy. This clonotype showed up just a few times. From RNA transcripts, TCR beta CDR3 regions were amplified. Carried out on the TCR CDR3, a first-round RT-PCR used the HTBI primer set. TCRdb passed the multiplex PCR reads through MiXCR, listing each CDR3 protein once. Of 500,000 or so distinct CDR3 sequences listed, roughly 17% are singletons. V lost 5 bases, J lost 2 bases, and 9 bases stayed unmatched. The V gene's germline CDR1 is MNHNS and CDR2 SASEGT. The CDR3 contains 15 residues. The receptor was isolated from a young woman with Graves' ophthalmopathy. The specimen was blood. The chain has TRBV6-1 and TRBJ2-7; 7 positions agree with TRBD1. CDR3 protein: CASSTRTGLTYEQYF. The CDR3 region has the DNA TGTGCCAGCAGTACCCGGACAGGCTTAACCTACGAGCAGTACTTC.